The sequence of this T cell receptor beta chain was determined in a study of blood T cell repertoires in COVID-19. The wider study: PBMCs, B-cell-depleted T cells, or T cells provided the cDNA or gDNA that made up the material.

Looked up from germline, CDR1 is MNHNY and CDR2 is SVGAGI (reference sequence). This CDR3 has 16 amino acids. V was cut by 4 bases and J by 0 bases, with 15 bases left in between. The data were produced by immunoSEQ multiplex PCR, yet TCRdb's version contains in-frame clones alone and is incomplete. This sample has around 400,000 clones, with about 90% found just once. This receptor was taken from a man aged 40-49 years with acute or convalescent COVID-19. The sample was peripheral blood. The rearrangement uses TRBV6-6 and TRBJ2-5, with D possibly matching TRBD2 (7 bases). The CDR3 bases are TGTGCCAGCAGTTGGGTGGGGGGGCGAAACCAAGAGACCCAGTACTTC. Translating it yields CASSWVGGRNQETQYF.